This entry features one TCR beta chain sequence. The sample comes from a study of blood T cell repertoires in COVID-19. Study context: The analysed material was cDNA or gDNA that came from T cells, B-cell-depleted T cells, or PBMCs.

Libraries were prepared by immunoSEQ multiplex PCR; TCRdb keeps only in-frame clonotypes and omits some of them. The sample has under 200,000 clones, roughly 80% seen once; the top ten hold approximately 10%. CDR3 length: 16 residues. Germline V gives CDR1 SGHTS, CDR2 YDEGEE. V dropped 0 bases and J dropped 1; count of bases not matched to a gene: 4. The receptor was isolated from a man aged 50-60 years who had recovered from COVID-19. This chain joins TRBV5-8 and TRBJ1-5; TRBD1 matches at 7 bases. The sample was PBMCs or T cells enriched from blood (not recorded which). The CDR3 here is CASSLDRGVSNQPQHF. CDR3 DNA sequence: TGTGCCAGCAGCTTGGACAGGGGTGTGAGCAATCAGCCCCAGCATTTT.